This T cell receptor (beta chain) was profiled in a study of OX40 agonist ivuxolimab in advanced cancers. V lost 0 bases to trimming and J lost 8 bases, with 19 bases between them. Germline CDR1 and CDR2: SGHDN and FVKESK. The CDR3 covers 16 residues. Data came from immunoSEQ multiplex PCR; TCRdb stores just in-frame clones and leaves some out. The sample holds 60,000 to 85,000 clones, roughly 90% seen once. The chain employs TRBV14 and TRBJ1-2; no clear D gene. The sequencing here drew on CD4+ or CD8+ T cells sorted from blood, taken in a trial of the OX40 agonist ivuxolimab. This receptor was taken from an adult with an advanced solid tumor such as melanoma, head and neck, liver or kidney cancer. This CDR3 is CASSQEGSGPQRGYTF. DNA of the CDR3: TGTGCCAGCAGCCAAGAGGGGTCCGGCCCCCAGCGGGGCTACACCTTC.